This is a list of T cell receptor beta chains from one sample in a study of graft-versus-host responses after intestinal transplantation. The repertoire was sequenced with immunoSEQ multiplex PCR; TCRdb's copy has only in-frame clones and lacks some. The table lists about 14,000 clones, around 77% of them singletons. This material consisted of ileum tissue, taken about four weeks after intestinal transplant. The receptors originated from a human patient who received an intestinal transplant, so some T cells may come from the graft donor. Both conserved end residues are part of each CDR3. D genes are given only for firm matches. Size values are once, few and many counts, or a class for expanded clones, and some rows have none.

cdr3_length	v_call	j_call	clone_size	d_call	cdr3_nt	cdr3_aa
15	TRBV7-3	TRBJ2-7	NA	TRBD2	TGTGCCAGCAGCCCAGGAGTAGCGGGGCCCCCTCAGCAGTACTTC	CASSPGVAGPPQQYF
14	TRBV19	TRBJ2-5	few	NA	TGTGCCAGTAGTATCGGGGGGCGGGCCGGGACCCAGTACTTC	CASSIGGRAGTQYF
15	TRBV2	TRBJ2-3	NA	NA	TGTGCCAGCTATCAGGGTTCGACACACACAGATACGCAGTATTTT	CASYQGSTHTDTQYF
15	TRBV6-1	TRBJ2-3	NA	NA	TGTGCCAGCAGTGAGAACCCGACGCAGGTTCCTACGCAGTATTTT	CASSENPTQVPTQYF
14	TRBV5-4	TRBJ2-1	once	TRBD1	TGTGCCAGCAGCCAGGGACAGGGAAGGAATGAGCAGTTCTTC	CASSQGQGRNEQFF
16	TRBV11-2	TRBJ2-1	NA	TRBD2	TGTGCCAGCAGCTTTAGCGGGGGGTATCCGTACAATGAGCAGTTCTTC	CASSFSGGYPYNEQFF
13	TRBV28	TRBJ2-2	NA	NA	TGTGCCAGCAGGGCGACAGCGACCGGGGAGCTGTTTTTT	CASRATATGELFF
15	TRBV10-3	TRBJ2-1	NA	NA	TGTGCCATCAGTGAGCTCGGGGGGCTTTACAATGAGCAGTTCTTC	CAISELGGLYNEQFF
16	TRBV7-2	TRBJ2-5	once	TRBD2	TGTGCCAGCAGCCCGCGGGCTAGCGGGCGCCAAGAGACCCAGTACTTC	CASSPRASGRQETQYF
14	TRBV28	TRBJ1-3	NA	NA	TGTGCCAGCAACCTCAAGGGGGCTGGAAACACCATATATTTT	CASNLKGAGNTIYF
12	TRBV5-6	TRBJ2-1	NA	NA	TGTGCCAGCAGCTTGGGAGGGTATGAGCAGTTCTTC	CASSLGGYEQFF
14	TRBV7-8	TRBJ2-3	NA	NA	TGTGCCAGCACCCCAGGGGTCCTCACAGATACGCAGTATTTT	CASTPGVLTDTQYF
13	TRBV10-1	TRBJ1-6	few	NA	TGCGCCAGCAGTGTGGTATCGGGTTCACCCCTCCACTTT	CASSVVSGSPLHF
16	TRBV13	TRBJ1-3	NA	TRBD1	TGTGCCAGCAGCTTAGTGGACAGGGGACCTGGAAACACCATATATTTT	CASSLVDRGPGNTIYF
14	TRBV11-3	TRBJ2-3	once	TRBD1	TGTGCCAGCAGCCCGGACAGGAATTGGGATACGCAGTATTTT	CASSPDRNWDTQYF
14	TRBV6-5	TRBJ1-1	NA	NA	TGTGCCAGCAGTTACTCTCAGGGAAACACTGAAGCTTTCTTT	CASSYSQGNTEAFF
15	TRBV5-4	TRBJ2-1	few	NA	TGTGCCAGCAGCATTGGGGGCGTCTCCTACAATGAGCAGTTCTTC	CASSIGGVSYNEQFF
17	TRBV4-1	TRBJ1-4	NA	NA	TGCGCCAGCAGCCAAGTGGGTGCGGGGGGTGTTCGTGAAAAACTGTTTTTT	CASSQVGAGGVREKLFF
15	TRBV5-1	TRBJ2-5	NA	NA	TGCGCCAGCAGCCGCCTGGGACAAAACCAAGAGACCCAGTACTTC	CASSRLGQNQETQYF
13	TRBV11-1	TRBJ2-2	NA	NA	TGTGCCAGCAGCTTACTAGCGAGCGGGGAGCTGTTTTTT	CASSLLASGELFF
15	TRBV30	TRBJ2-3	once	TRBD1	TGTGCCTGGAGTGTACAGGGGTCTAGCACAGATACGCAGTATTTT	CAWSVQGSSTDTQYF
16	TRBV30	TRBJ2-7	NA	TRBD2	TGTGCCTGGAGTGTCGGGACTAGCGGGGGTGTGGACGAGCAGTACTTC	CAWSVGTSGGVDEQYF
15	TRBV19	TRBJ2-2	NA	NA	TGTGCCAGTAGTAATTTGTCAGGGAGGACCGGGGAGCTGTTTTTT	CASSNLSGRTGELFF
12	TRBV11-3	TRBJ2-1	NA	NA	TGTGCCAGCAGCTTAGATTTAAATGAGCAGTTCTTC	CASSLDLNEQFF
14	TRBV5-1	TRBJ2-1	NA	TRBD1	TGCGCCAGCAGCCGGGACAGTGGGTACAATGAGCAGTTCTTC	CASSRDSGYNEQFF
14	TRBV6-1	TRBJ2-4	NA	NA	TGTGCCACAACAAGGAGCGCCGCCAAAAACATTCAGTACTTC	CATTRSAAKNIQYF
15	TRBV28	TRBJ1-3	NA	TRBD1	TGTGCCATTTCTCAGGGGGCAGAAAGGATAAACACCATATATTTT	CAISQGAERINTIYF
13	TRBV6-1	TRBJ1-2	few	TRBD1	TGTGCCAGCAGGGCTAAGACAGGGAATCGCTACACCTTC	CASRAKTGNRYTF
12	TRBV7-6	TRBJ2-1	NA	NA	TGTGCCAGCAGCGACGGGTACAATGAGCAGTTCTTC	CASSDGYNEQFF
14	TRBV6-4	TRBJ1-2	NA	TRBD1	TGTGCCAGCAAGCCGGGACAGGGAATCTATGGCTACACCTTC	CASKPGQGIYGYTF
12	TRBV11-2	TRBJ2-5	NA	NA	TGTGCCAGCAGCTTAGCGCAAGAGACCCAGTACTTC	CASSLAQETQYF
12	TRBV28	TRBJ2-1	NA	NA	TGTGCCAGCAGTGAACGCGTCAATGAGCAGTTCTTC	CASSERVNEQFF
14	TRBV6-4	TRBJ1-5	few	NA	TGTGCCAGCAGTGACTCGAGTGAGGGTCAGCCCCAGCATTTT	CASSDSSEGQPQHF
15	TRBV6-5	TRBJ2-5	NA	NA	TGTGCCAGCAGTTACTCTAGCGCGTACCAAGAGACCCAGTACTTC	CASSYSSAYQETQYF
14	TRBV6-5	TRBJ2-1	NA	NA	TGTGCCAGTTCCCCGGGATCATCCTACAATGAGCAGTTCTTC	CASSPGSSYNEQFF
19	TRBV15	TRBJ1-5	NA	TRBD1	TGTGCCACCAGCAGGGGGACAGGGGGCAGACATTATAGCAATCAGCCCCAGCATTTT	CATSRGTGGRHYSNQPQHF
15	TRBV14	TRBJ2-5	NA	NA	TGTGCCAGCAGCCAAGATTTCGCCGGGCGGGGGACCCAGTACTTC	CASSQDFAGRGTQYF
16	TRBV25-1	TRBJ2-7	NA	NA	TGTGCCAGCAGGGGGGGGGCGGCGGGAGAACAAGGCGAGCAGTACTTC	CASRGGAAGEQGEQYF
11	TRBV20-1	TRBJ1-4	NA	NA	TGCAGTGCTATTCAGGGGGAAAAACTGTTTTTT	CSAIQGEKLFF
15	TRBV6-6	TRBJ2-1	NA	TRBD2	TGTGCCAGCAGCCAAGCTAGCGGGGACTACAATGAGCAGTTCTTC	CASSQASGDYNEQFF
15	TRBV6-5	TRBJ1-1	NA	TRBD1	TGTGCCAGCAGCCCCCAGACAGGGCTTAACACTGAAGCTTTCTTT	CASSPQTGLNTEAFF
14	TRBV7-6	TRBJ2-1	once	NA	TGTGCCAGCAGCCCCAGCGGCGGGGACAATGAGCAGTTCTTC	CASSPSGGDNEQFF
15	TRBV6-6	TRBJ2-5	NA	TRBD2	TGTGCCAGCAGTTTGGGGCGGGGGGGGTCCGAGACCCAGTACTTC	CASSLGRGGSETQYF
15	TRBV19	TRBJ2-1	once	TRBD1	TGTGCCAGTAGTTTGATGACAGGGTTTTGGAATGAGCAGTTCTTC	CASSLMTGFWNEQFF
14	TRBV9	TRBJ2-2	NA	TRBD2	TGTGCCAGCAGCCGGACTAGCGGGGGCGGGGAGCTGTTTTTT	CASSRTSGGGELFF
15	TRBV5-6	TRBJ2-1	NA	NA	TGTGCCAGCAGCTCGGTGGGGGGGGCTTACAATGAGCAGTTCTTC	CASSSVGGAYNEQFF
15	TRBV7-3	TRBJ1-6	few	NA	TGTGCCAGCAGCCTCAGTCCCACCTATAATTCACCCCTCCACTTT	CASSLSPTYNSPLHF
15	TRBV29-1	TRBJ1-4	NA	TRBD1	TGCAGCGCCTCAACGGACAGGGCTTCTGGTGAAAAACTGTTTTTT	CSASTDRASGEKLFF
17	TRBV15	TRBJ2-1	NA	TRBD2	TGTGCCACCAGCAGAGATAAAGGGCGGGGGGCCGACAATGAGCAGTTCTTC	CATSRDKGRGADNEQFF
15	TRBV5-4	TRBJ2-1	NA	NA	TGTGCCAGCAGCCCCCGACTTGTTAATCCGAGTGAGCAGTTCTTC	CASSPRLVNPSEQFF
15	TRBV28	TRBJ2-5	NA	TRBD2	TGTGCCAGCAGTTCTAGCGGGGGACCCCAAGAGACCCAGTACTTC	CASSSSGGPQETQYF
16	TRBV18	TRBJ1-1	NA	TRBD1	TGTGCCAGCTCACGGACAGGGGCGGGCTTAAACACTGAAGCTTTCTTT	CASSRTGAGLNTEAFF
15	TRBV7-9	TRBJ2-1	NA	NA	TGTGCCAGCAGCGAGCAGGCGTCCTCCTACAATGAGCAGTTCTTC	CASSEQASSYNEQFF
11	TRBV2	TRBJ1-1	NA	NA	TGTGCCGGCCAGGGGAACACTGAAGCTTTCTTT	CAGQGNTEAFF
14	TRBV28	TRBJ2-1	NA	NA	TGTGCCAGCAGTTTCTTAGAAAAGAGGAATGAGCAGTTCTTC	CASSFLEKRNEQFF
16	TRBV19	TRBJ1-1	NA	TRBD1	TGTGCCAGTAGTCCGGGACAGGGGTTCGGTGACACTGAAGCTTTCTTT	CASSPGQGFGDTEAFF
16	TRBV25-1	TRBJ1-1	NA	TRBD1	TGTGCCAGCAGTCCTTCCTGGGCAGGGGGGAACACTGAAGCTTTCTTT	CASSPSWAGGNTEAFF
16	TRBV6-4	TRBJ2-1	NA	TRBD1	TGTGCCAGCAGCCTCCGAGGGACAGGGACAAACAATGAGCAGTTCTTC	CASSLRGTGTNNEQFF